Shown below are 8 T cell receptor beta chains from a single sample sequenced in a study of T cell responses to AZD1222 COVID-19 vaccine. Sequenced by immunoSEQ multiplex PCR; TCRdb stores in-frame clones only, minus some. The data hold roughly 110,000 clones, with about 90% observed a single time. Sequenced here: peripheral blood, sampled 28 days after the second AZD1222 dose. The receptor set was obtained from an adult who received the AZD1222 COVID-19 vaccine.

This chain's CDR3 is CASTLTGELFF. CDR3 sequence (DNA): TGTGCCAGCACCCTGACCGGGGAGCTGTTTTTT. The chain couples TRBV2 to TRBJ2-2; the D is unclear. CDR3 length equals 11 residues. Trimming stripped 7 bases from V and 5 bases from J, with 5 bases between. The germline gives CDR1 SNHLY, CDR2 FYNNEI.

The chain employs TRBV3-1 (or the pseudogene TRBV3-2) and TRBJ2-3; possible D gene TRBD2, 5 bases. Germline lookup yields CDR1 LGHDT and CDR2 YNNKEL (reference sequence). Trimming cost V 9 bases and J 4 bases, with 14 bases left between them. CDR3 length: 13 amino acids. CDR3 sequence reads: CASQRVRADTQYF. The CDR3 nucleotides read TGTGCCAGTCAACGCGTGAGGGCAGATACGCAGTATTTT.

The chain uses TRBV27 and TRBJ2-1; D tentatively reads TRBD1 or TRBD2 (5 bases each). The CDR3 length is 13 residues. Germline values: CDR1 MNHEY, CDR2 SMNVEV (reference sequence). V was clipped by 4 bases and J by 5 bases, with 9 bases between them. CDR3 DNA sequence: TGTGCCAGCAGTTCCGGGACCAACAATGAGCAGTTCTTC. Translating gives CASSSGTNNEQFF.

The CDR3 DNA reads as TGTGCCAGCAGCAGACTAGCGGGACACGAGCAGTACTTC. Its protein product is CASSRLAGHEQYF. The chain carries TRBV6-4 and TRBJ2-7, with 11 bases matching TRBD2. CDR3 length equals 13 residues. V trimming: 6 bases; J trimming: 5 bases; junction bases outside the gene matches: 3. Germline CDR1 and CDR2: MRHNA and SNTAGT.

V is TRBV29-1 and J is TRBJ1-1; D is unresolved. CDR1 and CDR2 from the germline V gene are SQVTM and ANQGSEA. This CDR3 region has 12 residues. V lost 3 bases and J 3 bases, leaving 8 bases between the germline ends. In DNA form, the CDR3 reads TGCAGCGTTGATGGTCAGGACACTGAAGCTTTCTTT. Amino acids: CSVDGQDTEAFF.

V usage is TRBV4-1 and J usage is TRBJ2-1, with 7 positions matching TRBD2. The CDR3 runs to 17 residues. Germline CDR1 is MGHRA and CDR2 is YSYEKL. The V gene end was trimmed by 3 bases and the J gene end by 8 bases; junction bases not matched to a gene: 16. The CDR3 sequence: CASSQGPLRGSKDEQFF. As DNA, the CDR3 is TGCGCCAGCAGCCAGGGGCCCCTTCGCGGGAGTAAGGATGAGCAGTTCTTC.

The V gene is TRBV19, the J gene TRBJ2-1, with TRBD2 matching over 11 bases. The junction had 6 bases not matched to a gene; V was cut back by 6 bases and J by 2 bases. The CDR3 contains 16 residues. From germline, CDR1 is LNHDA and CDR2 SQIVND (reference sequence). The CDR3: CASRAIAGGPYNEQFF. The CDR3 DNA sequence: TGTGCCAGTAGAGCTATAGCGGGAGGGCCCTACAATGAGCAGTTCTTC.

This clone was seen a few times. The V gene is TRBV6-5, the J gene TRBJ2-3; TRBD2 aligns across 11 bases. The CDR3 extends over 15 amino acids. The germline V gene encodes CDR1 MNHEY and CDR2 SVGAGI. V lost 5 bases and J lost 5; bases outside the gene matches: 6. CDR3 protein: CASSKLAGELDTQYF. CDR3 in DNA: TGTGCCAGCAGTAAACTAGCGGGAGAACTAGATACGCAGTATTTT.